A single sample is the source of the 5 T cell receptor beta chains below, sequenced in a study of graft-versus-host responses after intestinal transplantation. Sequencing used immunoSEQ multiplex PCR; TCRdb keeps in-frame clones, though not all of them. Of 35,000 to 50,000 clones listed, about 93% are singletons. Their antigen targets remain unknown. The sample was unstimulated CD8+ T cells sorted from spleen or lymph node cells, taken before transplant. Receptors originate from a human donor who was the organ donor for an intestinal transplant.

The chain joins TRBV19 to TRBJ1-1; D gene ambiguous. Germline loops: CDR1 LNHDA, CDR2 SQIVND (reference sequence). The germline V and J ends were trimmed by 0 bases and 0 bases, with 14 bases remaining between them. This CDR3 contains 17 residues. CDR3 nucleotides: TGTGCCAGTAGTATAGATCTGGCTTCGGAGGTGAACACTGAAGCTTTCTTT. Protein sequence: CASSIDLASEVNTEAFF.

The chain joins TRBV27 to TRBJ2-7; unclear D gene. Trimming removed 2 bases from V and 6 bases from J, with 11 bases in between. CDR1 and CDR2 (germline): MNHEY, SMNVEV (reference sequence). This CDR3 region has 13 residues. The chain's CDR3 is CASSLAAPGEQYF. DNA of the CDR3: TGTGCCAGCAGTTTAGCCGCCCCGGGCGAGCAGTACTTC.

The chain recombines TRBV5-8 with TRBJ2-1; TRBD2 is a possible D gene (6 bases). Per the germline V gene, CDR1 is SGHTS and CDR2 is YDEGEE. V was pared by 2 bases and J by 9 bases, with 15 bases between. The CDR3 covers 14 residues. Here the CDR3 DNA reads TGTGCCAGCAGCTTCAGGCTAGCGTGGTCTGAGCAGTTCTTC. Its translation: CASSFRLAWSEQFF.

The CDR3 spells CAWIQTREGPTDTQYF. CDR3 DNA sequence: TGTGCCTGGATTCAAACTAGGGAAGGTCCCACAGATACGCAGTATTTT. The chain uses TRBV30 and TRBJ2-3; tentatively, D is TRBD2 (5 bases). Germline assignment: CDR1 GTSNPN and CDR2 SVGIG (reference sequence). The V end was cut by 4 bases, the J end by 2 bases, with 19 bases between. The CDR3 sequence is 16 residues long.

J is TRBJ2-6 and V is TRBV19, with D perhaps TRBD1 or TRBD2 (6 bases each). Trimming removed 6 bases at V and 3 bases at J, with 9 bases between. In germline, CDR1 is LNHDA, CDR2 SQIVND (reference sequence). CDR3 length: 14 residues. DNA for the CDR3: TGTGCCAGTAGACAGGGAGGTGGGGCCAACGTCCTGACTTTC. It codes for CASRQGGGANVLTF.